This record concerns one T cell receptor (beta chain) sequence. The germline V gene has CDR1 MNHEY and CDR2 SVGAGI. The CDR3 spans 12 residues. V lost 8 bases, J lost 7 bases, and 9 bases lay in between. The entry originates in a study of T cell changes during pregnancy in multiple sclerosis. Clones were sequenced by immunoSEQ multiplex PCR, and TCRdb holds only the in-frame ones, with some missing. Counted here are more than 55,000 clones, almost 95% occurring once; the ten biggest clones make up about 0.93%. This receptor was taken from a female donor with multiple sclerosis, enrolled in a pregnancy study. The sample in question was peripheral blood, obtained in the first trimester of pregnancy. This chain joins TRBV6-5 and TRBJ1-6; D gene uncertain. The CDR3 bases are TGTGCCAGCGCGGTAGCCAATTCACCCCTCCACTTT. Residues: CASAVANSPLHF.